These 19 T cell receptor beta chains were all obtained from the same sample, sequenced in a study of blood T cell repertoires in COVID-19. Assay: immunoSEQ multiplex PCR; the TCRdb copy retains only in-frame clones and omits some. The table lists 250,000 or so clones, 80% to 90% of them singletons. Sequenced material: PBMCs or T cells enriched from blood (not recorded which). These receptors were taken from a woman younger than 45 with acute COVID-19.

V and J are TRBV6-2 or TRBV6-3 and TRBJ2-4, with 8 bases lining up with TRBD1. J lost 1 base, V lost 4 bases, and 6 bases had no gene match. The length of the CDR3 is 16 residues. The germline V gene encodes CDR1 MNHEY and CDR2 SVGEGT. The CDR3 coding sequence is TGTGCCAGCAGTTTACAGGGGGGAGTTGCCAAAAACATTCAGTACTTC. Residues: CASSLQGGVAKNIQYF.

The genes are TRBV27 and TRBJ1-2; weak D call: TRBD1 (6 bases). V was trimmed by 8 bases and J by 2 bases, leaving 15 bases between them. The germline gives CDR1 MNHEY, CDR2 SMNVEV (reference sequence). This CDR3 contains 14 residues. CDR3 DNA sequence: TGTGCCAGCGGGCCGACAGGATTCAACTATGGCTACACCTTC. Protein sequence: CASGPTGFNYGYTF.

This chain uses TRBV4-1 with TRBJ2-7, with D uncertain. This CDR3 has 12 residues. V was cut by 3 bases and J by 6 bases, with 9 bases left in between. Germline loops: CDR1 MGHRA, CDR2 YSYEKL. CDR3 sequence: CASSHPLGEQYF. Written as DNA, the CDR3 is TGCGCCAGCAGCCACCCTCTCGGCGAGCAGTACTTC.

This clone appeared a few times. The chain is built from TRBV6-2 or TRBV6-3 and TRBJ2-7, with D possibly being TRBD2 (5 bases). The CDR3 is 16 amino acids. V lost 4 bases to trimming and J lost 0 bases, with 16 bases between them. Germline lookup yields CDR1 MNHEY and CDR2 SVGEGT. Here the CDR3 reads CASSSPGEKSSYEQYF. The CDR3 bases are TGTGCCAGCAGTTCCCCCGGGGAAAAGAGCTCCTACGAGCAGTACTTC.

The rearrangement links TRBV4-1 to TRBJ2-7; TRBD2 matches at 13 bases. V lost 5 bases to trimming and J lost 4 bases; unmatched junction nucleotides: 5. The CDR3 runs to 15 residues. Germline CDR1 is MGHRA and CDR2 is YSYEKL. CDR3 bases: TGCGCCAGCAGCTTTCGACTAGCGGGAGGTTACGAGCAGTACTTC. This translates into CASSFRLAGGYEQYF.

For the CDR3, the DNA is TGTGCCAGTAGTATCTCCACGGACAGGGATAATCAGCCCCAGCATTTT. Amino acid sequence: CASSISTDRDNQPQHF. This chain uses TRBV19 with TRBJ1-5; 8 positions agree with TRBD1. The CDR3 length is 16 residues. CDR1 LNHDA and CDR2 SQIVND come from the germline V gene (reference sequence). The V segment lost 3 bases and the J segment 4 bases; nucleotides outside the gene matches: 8.

DNA for the CDR3: TGTGCCAGTAGTTTTCAGGGAGGCGAGCAGTACTTC. It codes for CASSFQGGEQYF. This chain connects TRBV19 to TRBJ2-7; possibly TRBD2 for D (6 bases). This CDR3 comprises 12 residues. V lost 5 bases and J lost 6, with 11 bases in between. Germline assignment: CDR1 LNHDA and CDR2 SQIVND (reference sequence).

V and J are TRBV3-1 (or the pseudogene TRBV3-2) and TRBJ2-7; 8 bases agree with TRBD2. This CDR3 is 14 amino acids long. Germline V gene data show CDR1 as LGHDT and CDR2 as YNNKEL (reference sequence). V trimming: 2 bases; J trimming: 0 bases; junction bases outside the gene matches: 0. The CDR3 loop reads CASSQSGSSYEQYF. The DNA of the CDR3 is TGTGCCAGCAGCCAAAGCGGGAGCTCCTACGAGCAGTACTTC.

The chain couples TRBV6-4 to TRBJ2-1, with TRBD2 matching 8 bases. The length of the CDR3 is 15 residues. V lost 6 bases, J lost 4 bases, and 8 bases stayed unmatched. Germline lookup yields CDR1 MRHNA and CDR2 SNTAGT. This chain's CDR3 is CASRPSGGTYNEQFF. CDR3 in DNA: TGTGCCAGCAGACCTTCGGGAGGGACTTACAATGAGCAGTTCTTC.

V is TRBV7-9 and J is TRBJ1-5; a possible D gene is TRBD1 (6 bases). Germline lookup yields CDR1 SEHNR and CDR2 FQNEAQ (reference sequence). This CDR3 is 14 amino acids long. The V gene lost 1 base and the J gene lost 4 bases, with 8 bases spanning the gap. The CDR3 is CASSLGQANQPQHF. CDR3 nucleotides: TGTGCCAGCAGCTTAGGACAGGCGAATCAGCCCCAGCATTTT.

This chain links TRBV24-1 with TRBJ1-6; D may be TRBD1 (6 bases). The ends were cut back, 4 bases at V and 8 bases at J, with 14 bases in the middle. This CDR3 contains 15 residues. CDR1 KGHDR and CDR2 SFDVKD come from the germline V gene. The CDR3 is CATSEGRQVDSPLHF. Here the CDR3 DNA reads TGTGCCACCAGTGAAGGACGACAGGTGGATTCACCCCTCCACTTT.

This chain uses TRBV7-3 with TRBJ2-7, with TRBD2 matching 7 bases. J gave up 7 bases and V 2 bases, and 11 bases lay outside the gene matches. Germline V gene data show CDR1 as SGHTA and CDR2 as FQGTGA. The CDR3 is 15 residues long. For the CDR3, the DNA is TGTGCCAGCAGCTTATCTGCGGGAGAGACCATGGAGCAGTACTTC. It encodes CASSLSAGETMEQYF.

The rearrangement links TRBV13 to TRBJ2-3; TRBD2 matches at 10 bases. Germline CDR1 is PRHDT and CDR2 is FYEKMQ (reference sequence). V lost 1 base, J lost 7 bases, and 5 bases stayed unmatched. The CDR3 has 15 residues. Written as DNA, the CDR3 is TGTGCCAGCAGCTTAGATATTAGCGGGAGGAATACGCAGTATTTT. Amino acid sequence: CASSLDISGRNTQYF. Combining the CDR3 with reference TRBV13 and TRBJ2-3 gives the whole variable domain AAGVIQSPRHLIKEKRETATLKCYPIPRHDTVYWYQQGPGQDPQFLISFYEKMQSDKGSIPDRFSAQQFSDYHSELNMSSLELGDSALYFCASSLDISGRNTQYFGPGTRLTVL.

V is TRBV30 and J is TRBJ2-7; TRBD1 aligns across 7 bases. Looked up from germline, CDR1 is GTSNPN and CDR2 is SVGIG (reference sequence). With 3 bases clipped from V and 2 bases from J, the junction kept 10 bases outside the gene matches. The CDR3 runs 15 residues. The CDR3 is CAWRAAGGRTYEQYF. As DNA, the CDR3 is TGTGCCTGGAGAGCAGCAGGGGGTAGAACCTACGAGCAGTACTTC.

This sequence joins TRBV10-3 and TRBJ2-5, with TRBD2 matching 14 bases. This CDR3 is built from 19 residues. V lost 6 bases, J lost 0 bases, and 12 bases stayed unmatched. The V gene's germline CDR1 is ENHRY and CDR2 SYGVKD. The CDR3 DNA is TGTGCCATCAGCGGAGCGGGACTAGCGGGAGTTCATAACCAAGAGACCCAGTACTTC. As protein: CAISGAGLAGVHNQETQYF.

The chain carries TRBV5-1 and TRBJ1-5; D is uncertain. V was cut by 4 bases and J by 0 bases, with 11 bases left in between. Germline assignment: CDR1 SGHRS and CDR2 YFSETQ. There are 15 residues in the CDR3. The CDR3 nucleotides read TGCGCCAGCAGCCTTACTTCGGGTAGCAATCAGCCCCAGCATTTT. Translated, it gives CASSLTSGSNQPQHF. Supplemented by reference TRBV5-1 and TRBJ1-5, the full variable domain reads KAGVTQTPRYLIKTRGQQVTLSCSPISGHRSVSWYQQTPGQGLQFLFEYFSETQRNKGNFPGRFSGRQFSNSRSEMNVSTLELGDSALYLCASSLTSGSNQPQHFGDGTRLSIL.

The table lists this clone with a count of one. The genes are TRBV27 and TRBJ2-7; possibly TRBD2 for D (6 bases). The CDR3 length is 14 residues. Trimming cost V 5 bases and J 3 bases, with 14 bases left between them. Germline V gene sequence: CDR1 MNHEY, CDR2 SMNVEV (reference sequence). The CDR3 nucleotides are TGTGCCAGCAGTACCGGGACTCCACGCTACGAGCAGTACTTC. As protein: CASSTGTPRYEQYF.

The V and J genes are TRBV27 and TRBJ1-4; 7 nucleotides align to TRBD1. The CDR3 consists of 13 residues. Germline CDR1 MNHEY, CDR2 SMNVEV (reference sequence). V was clipped by 7 bases and J by 3 bases; unmatched bases: 2. The CDR3 is CASKGTANEKLFF. The CDR3 coding sequence is TGTGCCAGCAAAGGGACAGCTAATGAAAAACTGTTTTTT.

The sample holds one count of this clone. The rearrangement uses TRBV9 and TRBJ2-6; possible D gene TRBD1, 6 bases. V dropped 2 bases and J dropped 2 bases, with 14 bases sitting between them. The CDR3 has 17 amino acids. Per the germline V gene, CDR1 is SGDLS and CDR2 is YYNGEE. CDR3 protein: CASSVTRGEAGANVLTF. CDR3 sequence (DNA): TGTGCCAGCAGCGTGACCAGGGGAGAGGCTGGGGCCAACGTCCTGACTTTC.